The 9 T cell receptor beta chains given below trace back to one sample, sequenced in a study of shared clonotypes between healthy human individuals. Clones were sequenced by immunoSEQ multiplex PCR, and TCRdb holds only the in-frame ones, with some missing. The sample lists roughly 1,100,000 clones; 65% to 80% were seen once. The specimen sequenced was memory CD4+ T cells sorted from blood. Subset defined: CD45RA-negative fraction. These receptors originate from a man aged 18 to 30 in good health.

This chain connects TRBV28 to TRBJ1-2, with D maybe TRBD1 (5 bases). CDR3 length: 16 residues. CDR1 is MDHEN, CDR2 SYDVKM, per germline. Trimming left V 4 bases short and J 7 bases short, with 22 bases between. In nucleotides, the CDR3 is TGTGCCAGCAGTTCCACGGGGCCAGGCGCGATGCGTGGCTACACCTTC. Encoded protein: CASSSTGPGAMRGYTF.

The rearrangement links TRBV6-1 to TRBJ1-6; 7 bases align to TRBD1. Germline lookup yields CDR1 MNHNS and CDR2 SASEGT. The CDR3 is 16 amino acids. V lost 3 bases and J lost 10; bases outside the gene matches: 12. CDR3 coding DNA: TGTGCCAGCAGTGACCTGACAGGGAGGGGAATATCACCCCTCCACTTT. Amino acid sequence: CASSDLTGRGISPLHF.

The chain has TRBV11-2 and TRBJ2-7; possibly TRBD1 for D (6 bases). V was shortened by 5 bases and J by 0 bases, with 17 bases between the two germline ends. The CDR3 runs 16 residues. Germline CDR1 is SGHAT and CDR2 is FQNNGV. CDR3 DNA: TGTGCCAGCAGCCCTGGGGGAAGGGGGATCTCCTACGAGCAGTACTTC. This sequence encodes CASSPGGRGISYEQYF.

The V gene is TRBV7-2, the J gene TRBJ2-1; 13 bases fit TRBD2. J lost 7 bases, V lost 4 bases, and 7 bases had no gene match. CDR1 SGHTA and CDR2 FQGNSA come from the germline V gene. This CDR3 is 16 amino acids long. The CDR3 protein is CASSSTTSGRENEQFF. For the CDR3, the DNA is TGTGCCAGCAGCTCTACTACTAGCGGGAGGGAGAATGAGCAGTTCTTC.

This chain links TRBV18 with TRBJ2-7; D may match TRBD1 or TRBD2 (5 bases each). Germline V gene data show CDR1 as KGHSH and CDR2 as LQKENI. V lost 3 bases to trimming and J lost 6 bases, with 12 bases between them. The CDR3 covers 13 residues. The chain's CDR3 is CASSPTRGPEQYF. In DNA, the CDR3 is TGTGCCAGCTCACCGACCCGGGGCCCCGAGCAGTACTTC.

The chain joins TRBV10-3 to TRBJ1-1, with 7 bases fitting TRBD1. The germline V gene encodes CDR1 ENHRY and CDR2 SYGVKD. V lost 0 bases, J lost 1 base, and 2 bases stayed unmatched. This CDR3 spans 15 amino acids. CDR3 bases: TGTGCCATCAGTGAGTCAGAGGGGGCGAACACTGAAGCTTTCTTT. Translated, it gives CAISESEGANTEAFF.

This clone was seen a handful of times. This specimen includes other DNA sequences encoding the same CDR3. The chain joins TRBV29-1 to TRBJ1-1, with D possibly matching TRBD1 (5 bases). V shed 7 bases and J shed 1 base, with 10 bases lying between them. Looked up from germline, CDR1 is SQVTM and CDR2 is ANQGSEA. The CDR3 is 12 residues long. The CDR3 reads CSASTGNTEAFF. The CDR3 bases are TGCAGCGCCAGCACAGGGAACACTGAAGCTTTCTTT.

The chain uses TRBV2 and TRBJ2-7, with TRBD1 matching 7 bases. Per the germline V gene, CDR1 is SNHLY and CDR2 is FYNNEI. The V gene end was trimmed by 0 bases and the J gene end by 4 bases; junction bases not matched to a gene: 6. The length of the CDR3 is 15 residues. CDR3 in amino acids: CASSEAPTGRYEQYF. CDR3 nucleotide sequence: TGTGCCAGCAGTGAAGCTCCGACAGGGCGGTACGAGCAGTACTTC.

The V gene is TRBV5-1, the J gene TRBJ2-1; D is possibly TRBD1 (7 bases). This CDR3 spans 15 amino acids. V was clipped by 1 base and J by 7 bases, with 15 bases between them. The germline gives CDR1 SGHRS, CDR2 YFSETQ. The CDR3 sequence: CASSLLEGARNEQFF. CDR3 nucleotides: TGCGCCAGCAGCTTGCTGGAGGGGGCGAGGAATGAGCAGTTCTTC.